These T cell receptor beta chains were read from a single sample in a study of T-cell memory formation after mild COVID-19. MiXCR was run by TCRdb on the 5' RACE reads, yielding one entry per CDR3 protein. Of under 600,000 distinct CDR3 sequences in the sample, about a fifth were seen once. The source material was PBMCs or a T cell subset sorted from them (not recorded which). The origin of the receptors is an adult woman who had mild COVID-19 (a few samples of this study predate the infection). Cell type and time point are not known. The CDR3 runs from the conserved cysteine through the conserved F or W. The order of the fields is CDR3 protein, CDR3 DNA, CDR3 length, D gene, clone size, J gene, V gene. D genes are given only for firm matches. Size tells how often a clone was seen (once, few, many) or the class of an expanded clone, and some rows leave it out.

CDR3 protein: CATSDEGRVQYF
CDR3 DNA: TGTGCCACCAGTGACGAGGGGAGGGTTCAGTACTTC
CDR3 length: 12
D gene: TRBD2
clone size: .
J gene: TRBJ2-4
V gene: TRBV24-1

CDR3 protein: CASSNRGKRYF
CDR3 DNA: TGTGCCAGCAGTAATAGGGGAAAGAGATATTTT
CDR3 length: 11
D gene: .
clone size: few
J gene: TRBJ1-3
V gene: TRBV12-3/TRBV12-4

CDR3 protein: CASSQVGRSTDTQYF
CDR3 DNA: TGTGCCAGCAGCCAAGTTGGGAGGAGCACAGATACGCAGTATTTT
CDR3 length: 15
D gene: .
clone size: many
J gene: TRBJ2-3
V gene: TRBV4-2

CDR3 protein: CSVPPTGEHYGYTF
CDR3 DNA: TGCAGCGTTCCCCCCACAGGGGAGCACTATGGCTACACCTTC
CDR3 length: 14
D gene: TRBD1
clone size: few
J gene: TRBJ1-2
V gene: TRBV29-1

CDR3 protein: CASSLAPLSFGTGGHEQFF
CDR3 DNA: TGTGCCAGCAGCTTAGCCCCTTTGTCTTTCGGGACAGGGGGCCATGAGCAGTTCTTC
CDR3 length: 19
D gene: TRBD1
clone size: few
J gene: TRBJ2-1
V gene: TRBV7-9

CDR3 protein: CASSLAYGRETQYF
CDR3 DNA: TGTGCCAGCAGCTTAGCGTATGGAAGAGAGACCCAGTACTTC
CDR3 length: 14
D gene: .
clone size: .
J gene: TRBJ2-5
V gene: TRBV7-2

CDR3 protein: CASSPPAGTGDGYGEAFF
CDR3 DNA: TGCGCCAGCAGCCCCCCAGCCGGGACAGGGGATGGGTATGGTGAAGCTTTCTTT
CDR3 length: 18
D gene: TRBD1
clone size: .
J gene: TRBJ1-1
V gene: TRBV4-1

CDR3 protein: CASSPVAGGRAYYNEQFF
CDR3 DNA: TGCGCCAGCAGCCCAGTAGCCGGCGGGAGGGCTTATTACAATGAGCAGTTCTTC
CDR3 length: 18
D gene: TRBD2
clone size: few
J gene: TRBJ2-1
V gene: TRBV5-1

CDR3 protein: CASSPGRALAKNIQYF
CDR3 DNA: TGTGCCAGCAGTCCCGGGAGGGCCCTAGCCAAAAACATTCAGTACTTC
CDR3 length: 16
D gene: TRBD2
clone size: few
J gene: TRBJ2-4
V gene: TRBV12-3/TRBV12-4

CDR3 protein: CASGTSGGGTDTQYF
CDR3 DNA: TGTGCCAGCGGCACTAGCGGGGGTGGGACAGATACGCAGTATTTT
CDR3 length: 15
D gene: TRBD2
clone size: .
J gene: TRBJ2-3
V gene: TRBV12-3/TRBV12-4

CDR3 protein: CAWSEVRLAVLEQFF
CDR3 DNA: TGTGCCTGGAGTGAAGTTCGACTAGCGGTACTTGAGCAGTTCTTC
CDR3 length: 15
D gene: TRBD2
clone size: .
J gene: TRBJ2-1
V gene: TRBV30

CDR3 protein: CSARKYRTGGGTTF
CDR3 DNA: TGCAGTGCTAGAAAATATCGGACAGGCGGGGGTACCACCTTC
CDR3 length: 14
D gene: TRBD1
clone size: .
J gene: TRBJ1-2
V gene: TRBV20-1

CDR3 protein: CASSYYGTGYGYTF
CDR3 DNA: TGTGCCAGCAGTTACTACGGGACGGGCTATGGCTACACCTTC
CDR3 length: 14
D gene: .
clone size: few
J gene: TRBJ1-2
V gene: TRBV6-5

CDR3 protein: CASSLGIGTRIGGYTF
CDR3 DNA: TGCGCCAGCAGTCTTGGAATTGGGACACGTATTGGGGGCTACACCTTC
CDR3 length: 16
D gene: .
clone size: .
J gene: TRBJ1-2
V gene: TRBV5-1